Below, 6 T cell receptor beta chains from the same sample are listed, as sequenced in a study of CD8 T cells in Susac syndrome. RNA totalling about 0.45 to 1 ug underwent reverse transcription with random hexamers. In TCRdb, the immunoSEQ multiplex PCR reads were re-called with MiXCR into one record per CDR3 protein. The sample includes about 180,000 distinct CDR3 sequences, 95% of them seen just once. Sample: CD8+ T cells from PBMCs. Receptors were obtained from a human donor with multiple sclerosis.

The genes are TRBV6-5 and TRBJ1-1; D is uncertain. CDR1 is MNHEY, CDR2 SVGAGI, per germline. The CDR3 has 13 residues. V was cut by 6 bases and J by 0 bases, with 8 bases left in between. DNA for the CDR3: TGTGCCAGCAGGCACGGCTTGAACACTGAAGCTTTCTTT. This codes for CASRHGLNTEAFF.

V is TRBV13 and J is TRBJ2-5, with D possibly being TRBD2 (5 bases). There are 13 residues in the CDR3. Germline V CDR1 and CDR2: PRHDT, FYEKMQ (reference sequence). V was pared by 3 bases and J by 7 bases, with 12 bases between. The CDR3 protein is CASSLYVEGTQYF. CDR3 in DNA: TGTGCCAGCAGCTTGTATGTAGAGGGGACCCAGTACTTC.

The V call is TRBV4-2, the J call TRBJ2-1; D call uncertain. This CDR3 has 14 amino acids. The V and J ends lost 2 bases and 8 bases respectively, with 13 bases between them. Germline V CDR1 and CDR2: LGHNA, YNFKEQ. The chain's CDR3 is CASSQWLGRDEQFF. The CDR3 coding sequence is TGTGCCAGCAGCCAATGGCTGGGAAGGGATGAGCAGTTCTTC.

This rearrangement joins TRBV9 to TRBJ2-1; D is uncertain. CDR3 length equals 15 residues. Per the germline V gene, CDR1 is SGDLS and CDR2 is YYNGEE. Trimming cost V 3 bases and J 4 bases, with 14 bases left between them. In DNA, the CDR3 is TGTGCCAGCAGCGAGATCTCTAAAGGATACAATGAGCAGTTCTTC. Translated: CASSEISKGYNEQFF.

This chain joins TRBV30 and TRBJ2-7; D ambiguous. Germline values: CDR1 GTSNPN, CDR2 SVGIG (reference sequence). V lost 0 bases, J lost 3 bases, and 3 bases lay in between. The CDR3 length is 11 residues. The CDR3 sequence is CAWSVDYEQYF. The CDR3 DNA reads TGTGCCTGGAGTGTAGACTACGAGCAGTACTTC.

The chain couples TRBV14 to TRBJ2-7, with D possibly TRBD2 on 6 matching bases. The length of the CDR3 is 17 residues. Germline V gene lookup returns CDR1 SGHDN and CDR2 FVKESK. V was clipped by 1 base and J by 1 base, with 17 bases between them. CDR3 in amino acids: CASSQGPRELPSYEQYF. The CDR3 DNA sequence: TGTGCCAGCAGCCAAGGCCCACGGGAGCTGCCTTCCTACGAGCAGTACTTC.